This T cell receptor beta chain was sequenced in a study of vaccination and CD4 T cells after COVID-19 (dated by TCRdb to the early 2020s). Background for the entire study: Every convalescent patient had a positive nasal swab PCR test for SARS-CoV-2, with mild disease in roughly 10 patients and severe disease in one. The convalescent cohort comprised six males and four females, including two Hispanic individuals, seven Caucasians, two Asians and one multiracial person. Each participant got two doses of either the Pfizer-BioNTech BNT162b2 vaccine (n=8) or the Moderna mRNA-1273 vaccine (n=2). Post-COVID blood samples from convalescent patients were collected a median of approximately 93 days after diagnosis, with a range of about 30 to 170 days. Post-vaccine blood samples were collected a median of about 66 days after the second vaccine dose, ranging from about 14 to 241 days. Culture stimuli were overlapping spike peptide pools from SARS-CoV-2 and from the common cold coronaviruses HCoV-NL63, HCoV-OC43 and HCoV-229E. In control cultures, a CEFX viral epitope pool was used as positive control, an HIV-1 Nef peptide pool was used as negative control, or no peptide was added. In 10 COVID-19 convalescent patients and a handful of infection-naive healthy vaccine recipients, the spike-specific CD4+ TCR repertoire before mRNA vaccination was compared with the repertoire after mRNA vaccination. Study-wide findings and limitations: The median number of SARS-CoV-2-reactive clonotypes rose from 21 after infection to roughly 38 after vaccination, but the change was not significant. In convalescent patients, a median approximately 83% of post-vaccine SARS-CoV-2-reactive clones were detected only after vaccination, suggesting vaccine-specific priming. Of the vaccine-specific clones found in convalescent patients, nearly all (304 of 307) were mono-reactive for SARS-CoV-2 spike instead of being cross-reactive with common cold coronaviruses. Relatively few convalescent patients were included in the study, and early timepoints after natural infection were not analyzed.

The library was generated by PCR. At the Johns Hopkins FTIC core, DNA from the cultured CD4+ T cells underwent TCR sequencing with the Oncomine TCR Beta short-read assay. The QIAamp micro DNA kit was used to extract genomic DNA from the cultured CD4+ T cells. Oncomine TCR Beta libraries from cultured CD4+ T cells were pooled using unique dual indexes and sequenced on an Illumina iSeq 100. As for the authors' bioinformatics: Non-productive sequences were removed, and CDR3s that did not start with C, did not end with F or W, or were shorter than 7 amino acids were discarded. Antigen-specific clonotypes were identified with the MANAFEST web application by comparing peptide-stimulated wells with reference and other culture wells. Positive clones required FDR below 0.05, an odds ratio above 5, and productive frequency above 0.1% in at least two of three replicate wells. Clonotypes that were significantly expanded in both SARS-CoV-2 spike wells and at least one common cold coronavirus spike condition were defined as cross-reactive. CDR3 homology was assessed with Levenshtein distances (stringdist) and unrooted phylogenetic trees (ape) in R version 3.6.1. TCRdb reanalyzed the raw reads on its own, using fastp at Q25 for trimming and MiXCR for clone calling, and kept in-frame beta chains. Entries that share a CDR3 protein sequence are merged under the most common genes and DNA. TCRdb, rather than the study authors, made the V and J calls. This sample is represented by 15,000 to 20,000 distinct CDR3 sequences; approximately 50% of them were singletons. The top ten hold over 9% of the sample.

On this clonotype itself: Its antigen has not been determined. One base away there is no much larger clone; base qualities are not given.

The V and J ends are trimmed by 2 bases and 5 bases, leaving 12 bases between them. CDR1 and CDR2 (MNHNS, SASEGT) derive from the germline V gene. The CDR3 contains 14 residues, cysteine and phenylalanine counted. Only CDR3 DNA remains: 42 bases, in frame from the first base. The meaning of the sample's treatment or condition label: approximately 9-day PBMC culture with coronavirus spike peptide pools or control peptides (ViraFEST assay). The ViraFEST assay was used in the study, in which antigen-specific T cells were expanded with peptide pools and expanded clonotypes were subsequently identified by TCR sequencing. The convalescent patients' positive SARS-CoV-2 PCR tests fell between March and December 2020, which was before the Alpha, Beta and Delta variants emerged in the United States. PBMCs were cultured at roughly 1.8 million per well in IMDM supplemented with about 5.5% human AB serum and 8.5 to 10 IU/ml IL-2, with approximately 9.5 ug/ml peptide pools added. Half of the culture medium was replaced with fresh IL-2-containing medium on days 3 and 7. After approximately 10 days of culture, CD4+ T cells were isolated by negative selection using the EasySep CD4+ T cell isolation kit. Ficoll-Paque Plus gradient centrifugation was used to isolate PBMCs from whole blood, and the isolated PBMCs were then either used fresh or cryopreserved at -140C. Triplicate wells were generally used for each culture condition.

This TCR was recovered from a human donor who had recovered from COVID-19. The specimen sequenced was CD4+ T cells from blood, cultured in vitro. This sequence uses TRBV6-1 and TRBJ1-1, with no D gene named confidently. The CDR3 loop reads CASSEHLGRTEAFF. The nucleotides are TGTGCCAGCAGTGAACACCTAGGAAGGACTGAAGCTTTCTTT.